This entry lists 13 T cell receptor beta chains sequenced from one sample in a study of blood T cell repertoires in COVID-19. Profiling relied on immunoSEQ multiplex PCR, and the TCRdb table lists in-frame clones only, not all of them. The repertoire has about 87,000 clones, around 83% of them found once; the top ten carry roughly 2.2%. The specimen was peripheral blood. The origin of the receptors is a woman in her 70s with acute or convalescent COVID-19.

J is TRBJ2-7 and V is TRBV13, with D possibly being TRBD2 (6 bases). The germline CDR1 and CDR2 sequences are PRHDT and FYEKMQ (reference sequence). CDR3 length: 15 amino acids. The V and J ends lost 5 bases and 3 bases respectively, with 17 bases between them. The CDR3 loop reads CASSPSREVNYEQYF. CDR3 nucleotides: TGTGCCAGCAGCCCTAGTAGGGAGGTTAACTACGAGCAGTACTTC.

The chain recombines TRBV9 with TRBJ2-3; tentatively, D is TRBD1 (6 bases). Trimming stripped 4 bases from V and 4 bases from J, with 16 bases between. In germline, CDR1 is SGDLS, CDR2 YYNGEE. This CDR3 spans 15 amino acids. The CDR3 bases are TGTGCCAGCAGCACCGCAGGGGATTTCTCAGATACGCAGTATTTT. Amino acids: CASSTAGDFSDTQYF.

The V call is TRBV12-5, the J call TRBJ2-7; unclear D gene. Between the trimmed V and J ends, which lost 1 base and 3 bases, there was a span of 16 bases. The germline V gene has CDR1 LGHNT and CDR2 FRNRAP. The CDR3 contains 16 residues. The CDR3, as DNA: TGTGCTAGTGGTTTGGGCAATGTACAGATGATCTACGAGCAGTACTTC. Translation gives CASGLGNVQMIYEQYF.

The rearrangement links TRBV4-1 to TRBJ2-3; 12 bases are shared with TRBD2. V shed 5 bases and J 6 bases; nucleotides not matched to a gene: 18. This CDR3 is built from 19 residues. Germline CDR1 is MGHRA and CDR2 is YSYEKL. This CDR3 reads CASSNSLAGGPRPSDTQYF. In DNA, the CDR3 is TGCGCCAGCAGCAACTCTCTAGCGGGGGGGCCACGGCCGTCCGATACGCAGTATTTT.

V is TRBV6-6 and J is TRBJ2-3, with 9 bases that match TRBD2. Germline V gives CDR1 MNHNY, CDR2 SVGAGI (reference sequence). V dropped 5 bases and J dropped 4; count of bases not matched to a gene: 4. This CDR3 spans 14 amino acids. The chain's CDR3 is CASSMRGGSDTQYF. Here the CDR3 DNA reads TGTGCCAGCAGTATGCGGGGGGGATCAGATACGCAGTATTTT.

The chain recombines TRBV20-1 with TRBJ1-1; D is perhaps TRBD1 (5 bases). Looked up from germline, CDR1 is DFQATT and CDR2 is SNEGSKA (reference sequence). Trimming pared 3 bases from V and 1 base from J, leaving 18 bases between. The CDR3 is 16 amino acids. The CDR3 DNA follows: TGCAGTGCTAGTAACCTGGCAGGGAATGGGAACACTGAAGCTTTCTTT. The encoded protein is CSASNLAGNGNTEAFF.

The chain uses TRBV3-1 (or the pseudogene TRBV3-2) and TRBJ1-6; D is perhaps TRBD1 (6 bases). The length of the CDR3 is 17 residues. The ends were cut back, 0 bases at V and 3 bases at J, with 12 bases in the middle. Germline V gene sequence: CDR1 LGHDT, CDR2 YNNKEL (reference sequence). The CDR3 here is CASSQEGAASYNSPLHF. The DNA of the CDR3 is TGTGCCAGCAGCCAAGAGGGGGCAGCGAGCTATAATTCACCCCTCCACTTT.

V gene TRBV6-5 combines with J gene TRBJ1-2; 8 bases map to TRBD1. This CDR3 has 15 amino acids. In germline, CDR1 is MNHEY, CDR2 SVGAGI. Trimming at V came to 5 bases and at J to 4 bases, leaving 9 bases not matched to a gene. The CDR3 loop is CASSPGGYGSYGYTF. The CDR3 bases are TGTGCCAGCAGTCCAGGGGGCTACGGGAGCTATGGCTACACCTTC.

V and J are TRBV9 and TRBJ1-6; 8 bases fit TRBD1. Losses at the gene ends were 0 bases for V and 6 bases for J; bases not matched to a gene: 2. The CDR3 is 15 amino acids. The V gene's germline CDR1 is SGDLS and CDR2 YYNGEE. CDR3 region: CASSVDRGSNSPLHF. Written as DNA, the CDR3 is TGTGCCAGCAGCGTAGACAGGGGGTCTAATTCACCCCTCCACTTT.

V and J are TRBV4-2 and TRBJ2-1; 10 bases fit TRBD2. V gave up 0 bases and J gave up 5 bases; unmatched junction bases: 13. Germline V lookup: CDR1 LGHNA, CDR2 YNFKEQ. The CDR3 totals 19 residues. CDR3 sequence: CASSQDILAGRVGHNEQFF. The CDR3 DNA is TGTGCCAGCAGCCAAGATATACTAGCGGGGAGGGTCGGACACAATGAGCAGTTCTTC.

V is TRBV19 and J is TRBJ2-3; TRBD1 aligns across 9 bases. This CDR3 contains 13 residues. In germline, CDR1 is LNHDA, CDR2 SQIVND (reference sequence). V shed 10 bases, J shed 4 bases, and the junction held 6 bases outside the gene matches. CDR3 region: CATPGQGSDTQYF. CDR3 in DNA: TGTGCCACCCCGGGACAGGGCTCAGATACGCAGTATTTT.

The CDR3: CASRQGFSYGYTF. CDR3 nucleotide sequence: TGTGCCAGCAGGCAGGGATTCAGCTATGGCTACACCTTC. This rearrangement joins TRBV6-5 to TRBJ1-2; the D gene is possibly TRBD1 (5 bases). Germline CDR1 and CDR2: MNHEY and SVGAGI. With 6 bases removed from V and 4 bases from J, the gap between germline ends came to 12 bases. The CDR3 covers 13 residues.

The rearrangement uses TRBV30 and TRBJ2-2; D possibly corresponds to TRBD1 (5 bases). Germline lookup yields CDR1 GTSNPN and CDR2 SVGIG (reference sequence). V gave up 3 bases and J gave up 5 bases, with 10 bases separating them. This CDR3 is 13 amino acids long. CDR3 DNA sequence: TGTGCCTGGAGATTCCAGGGAACCGGGGAGCTGTTTTTT. It is translated as CAWRFQGTGELFF.